This TCR beta chain was documented in a study of cytomegalovirus exposure and HLA in healthy donors. Across the study: Genotyping of more than 300 donors showed that roughly 80% belonged to the Caucasian-associated ancestry cluster. Overall study results and limits: The study had only CMV serostatus as immune exposure information.

PCR involved 60 Vbeta and 13 Jbeta primers. This table comes from immunoSEQ multiplex PCR, and its TCRdb copy is limited to in-frame clones, with some not included. The sample includes about 150,000 clones, roughly 66% of them seen just once. Details on this clone: What it recognizes is unknown.

Germline lookup yields CDR1 LNHDA and CDR2 SQIVND (reference sequence). The CDR3 is 16 residues long. V trimming: 7 bases; J trimming: 1 base; junction bases outside the gene matches: 8. The J gene is TRBJ2-2, the V gene TRBV19, with TRBD2 matching 8 bases. Material: PBMCs. The receptor's source is a young woman in good health and CMV-seronegative. This CDR3 reads CASTPWLAGNTGELFF. DNA of the CDR3: TGTGCCAGTACCCCTTGGCTAGCGGGGAACACCGGGGAGCTGTTTTTT.